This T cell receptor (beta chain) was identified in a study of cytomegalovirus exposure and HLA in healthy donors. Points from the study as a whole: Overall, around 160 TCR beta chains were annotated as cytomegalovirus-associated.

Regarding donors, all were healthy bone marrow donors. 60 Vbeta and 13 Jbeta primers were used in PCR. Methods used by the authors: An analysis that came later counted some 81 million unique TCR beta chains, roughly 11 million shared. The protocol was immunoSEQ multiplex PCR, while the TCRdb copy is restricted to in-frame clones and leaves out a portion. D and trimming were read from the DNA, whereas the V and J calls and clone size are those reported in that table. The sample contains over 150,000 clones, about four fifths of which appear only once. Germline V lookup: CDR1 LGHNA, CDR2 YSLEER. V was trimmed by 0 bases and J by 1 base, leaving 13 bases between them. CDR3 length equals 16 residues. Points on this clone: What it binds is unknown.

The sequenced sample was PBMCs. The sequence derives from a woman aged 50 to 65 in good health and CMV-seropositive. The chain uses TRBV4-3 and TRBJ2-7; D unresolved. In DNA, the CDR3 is TGCGCCAGCAGCCAAGATTTCCCCCCCCGGTCCTACGAGCAGTACTTC. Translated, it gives CASSQDFPPRSYEQYF.